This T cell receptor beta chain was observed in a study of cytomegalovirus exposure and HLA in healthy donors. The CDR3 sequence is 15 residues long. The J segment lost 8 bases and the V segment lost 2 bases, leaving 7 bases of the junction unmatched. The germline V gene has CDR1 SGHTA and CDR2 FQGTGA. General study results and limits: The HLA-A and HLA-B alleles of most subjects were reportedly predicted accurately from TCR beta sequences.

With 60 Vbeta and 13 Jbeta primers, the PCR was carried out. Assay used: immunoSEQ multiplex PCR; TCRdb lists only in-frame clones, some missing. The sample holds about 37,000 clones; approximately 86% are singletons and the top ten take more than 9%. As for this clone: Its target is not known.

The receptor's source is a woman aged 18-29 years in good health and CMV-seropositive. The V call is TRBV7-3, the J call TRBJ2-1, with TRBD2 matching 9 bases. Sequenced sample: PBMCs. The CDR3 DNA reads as TGTGCCAGCAGCTTAGCGGGGGGGATTAAGGATGAGCAGTTCTTC. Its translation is CASSLAGGIKDEQFF.